The 14 T cell receptor beta chains listed next were all sequenced from one sample in a study of cytomegalovirus exposure and HLA in healthy donors. The PCR contained 60 Vbeta and 13 Jbeta primers. Profiling relied on immunoSEQ multiplex PCR, and the TCRdb table lists in-frame clones only, not all of them. The sample has tens of thousands of clones. The sample consisted of PBMCs. The receptor source for this set is a man in his forties in good health and CMV-seropositive.

The V gene is TRBV5-4, the J gene TRBJ1-5; the D gene is possibly TRBD1 (5 bases). Germline V gene lookup returns CDR1 SGHNT and CDR2 YYREEE (reference sequence). Deletions cut 4 bases from V and 2 bases from J, with 10 bases between. The CDR3 spans 14 residues. The CDR3 DNA is TGTGCCAGCAGCACAGACAGAGGCAATCAGCCCCAGCATTTT. The encoded protein is CASSTDRGNQPQHF.

As concerns this clone: Relative to the germline gene, one junction end is altered; a read error may explain this. The chain uses TRBV7-7 and TRBJ2-2, with D possibly TRBD2 on 7 matching bases. Germline lookup yields CDR1 SSHAT and CDR2 FNYEAQ (reference sequence). There are 14 residues in the CDR3. CDR3 in amino acids: CASGGGGNIGELFF. CDR3 bases: TGTGCCAGCGGGGGCGGGGGAAACATCGGGGAGCTGTTTTTT.

The V call is TRBV4-2, the J call TRBJ1-1; maybe TRBD1 (5 bases). The germline V and J ends were trimmed by 4 bases and 7 bases, with 13 bases remaining between them. The CDR3 is 13 residues long. Germline CDR1 LGHNA, CDR2 YNFKEQ. Here the CDR3 reads CASSPNGGDEAFF. The CDR3 bases are TGTGCCAGCAGCCCAAACGGGGGTGATGAAGCTTTCTTT.

CDR3 in DNA: TGTGCCAGCAGACTGGTGGGGCTGAACACTGAAGCTTTCTTT. This codes for CASRLVGLNTEAFF. V usage is TRBV7-2 and J usage is TRBJ1-1, with a possible D match to TRBD1 (5 bases). V was trimmed by 6 bases and J by 0 bases, leaving 11 bases between them. This CDR3 is 14 amino acids long. CDR1 and CDR2 (germline): SGHTA, FQGNSA.

The chain carries TRBV10-2 and TRBJ1-4; 8 bases agree with TRBD1. Germline values: CDR1 WSHSY, CDR2 SAAADI. The CDR3 consists of 13 residues. The V and J ends lost 4 bases and 5 bases, in that order; junction bases with no gene match: 0. CDR3 region: CASSGQGNEKLFF. CDR3 DNA: TGCGCCAGCAGTGGACAGGGGAATGAAAAACTGTTTTTT.

The rearrangement links TRBV28 to TRBJ1-2; tentative D call: TRBD1 (5 bases). Trimming removed 3 bases from V and 5 bases from J, with 10 bases in between. The CDR3 is made up of 13 amino acids. Germline V gives CDR1 MDHEN, CDR2 SYDVKM. This CDR3 reads CASSFGGPYGYTF. CDR3 in DNA: TGTGCCAGCAGTTTCGGGGGACCTTATGGCTACACCTTC.

This sequence joins TRBV29-1 and TRBJ1-4; D might be TRBD1 (5 bases). The germline V gene has CDR1 SQVTM and CDR2 ANQGSEA. This CDR3 comprises 13 residues. Trimming removed 0 bases from V and 13 bases from J, with 15 bases in between. CDR3 sequence (DNA): TGCAGCGTTGAAGATCGGGGGAAGGGGCGACTGTTTTTT. Protein: CSVEDRGKGRLFF.

The chain has TRBV5-1 and TRBJ2-7; a weak D match, TRBD1 (5 bases). Trimming took off 6 bases at V and 12 bases at J, with 25 bases between the two ends. The CDR3 totals 14 residues. Germline CDR1 is SGHRS and CDR2 is YFSETQ. The CDR3 region is CASNSTVADPQGYF. DNA of the CDR3: TGCGCCAGCAATTCGACAGTCGCAGACCCGCAGGGGTACTTC.

The chain carries TRBV6-5 and TRBJ1-1, with a weak D call TRBD1 (6 bases). Trimming took 0 bases from V and 0 from J, leaving 11 bases between them. This CDR3 has 16 residues. Germline values: CDR1 MNHEY, CDR2 SVGAGI. Written as DNA, the CDR3 is TGTGCCAGCAGTTACTCCTATGGACAGTTGAACACTGAAGCTTTCTTT. This translates into CASSYSYGQLNTEAFF.

The V and J genes are TRBV29-1 and TRBJ1-4; no clear D. The V end was cut by 4 bases, the J end by 3 bases, with 3 bases between. The length of the CDR3 is 11 residues. Germline CDR1 and CDR2: SQVTM and ANQGSEA. The CDR3 is CSVVSNEKLFF. CDR3 nucleotide sequence: TGCAGCGTTGTATCTAATGAAAAACTGTTTTTT.

The chain joins TRBV5-1 to TRBJ1-1; tentatively, D is TRBD1 (6 bases). The CDR3 contains 16 residues. Per the germline V gene, CDR1 is SGHRS and CDR2 is YFSETQ. V lost 2 bases and J lost 5, with 19 bases in between. For the CDR3, the DNA is TGCGCCAGCAGCTTCGCCTCCCCGGGAGGGGGGACTGAAGCTTTCTTT. This sequence encodes CASSFASPGGGTEAFF.

The V gene is TRBV9, the J gene TRBJ1-2; 9 nucleotides line up with TRBD1. Germline loops: CDR1 SGDLS, CDR2 YYNGEE. The CDR3 loop spans 15 amino acids. V dropped 3 bases and J dropped 8; count of bases not matched to a gene: 11. The CDR3, as DNA: TGTGCCAGCAGCGCCAACGGACAGGGGCTCGAGGGCTACACCTTC. Translated: CASSANGQGLEGYTF.

This rearrangement joins TRBV11-2 to TRBJ1-3; D not certain. The V gene lost 4 bases and the J gene lost 0 bases, with 7 bases spanning the gap. The CDR3 is 14 amino acids. Germline lookup yields CDR1 SGHAT and CDR2 FQNNGV. The CDR3 DNA sequence: TGTGCCAGCAGCTACGCAGTCTCTGGAAACACCATATATTTT. Its translation is CASSYAVSGNTIYF.

The chain recombines TRBV6-6 with TRBJ2-7; a possible D gene is TRBD2 (6 bases). This CDR3 comprises 14 residues. The germline V gene has CDR1 MNHNY and CDR2 SVGAGI (reference sequence). V gave up 5 bases and J gave up 6 bases, with 17 bases separating them. The CDR3 loop is CASSSRSGGTEQYF. Written as DNA, the CDR3 is TGTGCCAGCAGTAGCCGTAGCGGAGGCACCGAGCAGTACTTC.